The T cell receptor beta chain under discussion was sequenced for a study of shared clonotypes between healthy human individuals. Turning to the study itself: CD4 naive and memory got three plates each, CD8 naive two, CD8 memory one. The study, taken as a whole, reports: Non-shared clonotypes displayed generation probabilities falling below those of clonotypes present in all four donors.

Note on this clone: What it binds is not known.

Produced via immunoSEQ multiplex PCR; TCRdb's table is partial and in-frame only. The data show approximately 2.1 million clones, approximately 93% seen once. CDR3 length: 16 amino acids. With V trimmed by 0 bases and J by 4 bases, 4 bases remained unmatched. Germline CDR1 is LNHNV and CDR2 is YYDKDF (reference sequence). This rearrangement joins TRBV15 to TRBJ1-5; 9 bases match TRBD1. The sequencing sample was made of naive CD4+ T cells from PBMCs. Subset: CD45RA+ positively selected. The receptor comes from a man between 18 and 35 years old in good health. Some clones in this sample may be carry-over from other donors' samples. The CDR3 DNA follows: TGTGCCACCAGCAGAGAAGGACAGGGGAGGAATCAGCCCCAGCATTTT. The encoded protein is CATSREGQGRNQPQHF.